Listed here are 16 T cell receptor beta chains from one sample, sequenced in a study of blood T cells in healthy people across ages (dated by TCRdb to about 2015). The library was built by means of 5' RACE. Sequencing instrument: Illumina HiSeq 2500. A second PCR of about 7 to 12 cycles was run with a J-beta primer mix and a sample-barcoded 5' primer. Through fastp at Q25 and MiXCR, TCRdb rebuilt clones from the public reads, retaining in-frame beta chains. CDR3 protein duplicates are merged, each entry listing the most common genes and DNA. This sample comprises around 1,000,000 distinct CDR3 sequences, under 30% of them detected only once. Approximately 0.71% of the sample lies in the top ten. The sample was also linked to a second study, of T cells of mothers and their children.

Sequencing was done on a sample of blood. The receptor source for this set is a girl aged 2-10 years in good health.

This rearrangement joins TRBV7-9 to TRBJ1-2, with D uncertain. The V gene lost 4 bases and the J gene lost 8 bases, with 11 bases spanning the gap. Germline V gene sequence: CDR1 SEHNR, CDR2 FQNEAQ (reference sequence). This CDR3 is built from 12 residues. Here the CDR3 reads CASSSAVGGYTF. CDR3 coding DNA: TGTGCCAGCAGCTCCGCGGTCGGCGGCTACACCTTC.

This clonotype was seen a handful of times. The V call is TRBV7-9, the J call TRBJ2-7, with D hard to call. CDR1 is SEHNR and CDR2 is FQNEAQ in the germline V gene (reference sequence). This CDR3 is 12 amino acids long. V dropped 5 bases and J dropped 7 bases, with 12 bases sitting between them. In DNA, the CDR3 is TGTGCCAGCAGCCCCCCTGGGTTGGAGCAGTACTTC. This codes for CASSPPGLEQYF.

The table lists this clonotype with many counts. The chain joins TRBV6-6 to TRBJ1-4, with TRBD1 matching 10 bases. CDR3 size: 15 residues. Germline CDR1 is MNHNY and CDR2 is SVGAGI (reference sequence). After removal of 6 bases from V and 10 bases from J, the junction contained 11 bases not matched to a gene. The CDR3 here is CASRETGTGAGKLFF. As DNA, the CDR3 is TGTGCCAGCAGAGAGACCGGGACAGGGGCGGGAAAACTGTTTTTT.

This clonotype was picked up a small number of times. This chain links TRBV6-5 with TRBJ2-5; possibly TRBD1 or TRBD2 for D (5 bases each). The V gene's germline CDR1 is MNHEY and CDR2 SVGAGI. V was pared by 6 bases and J by 11 bases, with 13 bases between. CDR3 length equals 11 residues. The CDR3 bases are TGTGCCAGCAGGGGGGATAGGGAGCAGTACTTC. Translated: CASRGDREQYF.

The chain joins TRBV28 to TRBJ2-5, with 11 nucleotides matching TRBD1. Judging by the DNA end, TRBJ2-1 fits better; the J call may be wrong. The CDR3 totals 14 residues. Germline V gene data show CDR1 as MDHEN and CDR2 as SYDVKM. CDR3 sequence reads: CASGGTGGLNEQFF. The CDR3, as DNA: TGTGCCAGCGGCGGGACAGGGGGTTTAAATGAGCAGTTCTTC.

This chain joins TRBV25-1 and TRBJ2-5, with D perhaps TRBD1 (5 bases). V was shortened by 9 bases and J by 2 bases, with 10 bases between the two germline ends. The CDR3 totals 12 residues. Germline V gene lookup returns CDR1 MGHDK and CDR2 SYGVNS. The CDR3 DNA reads as TGTGCCAGTCAGGGCGCACAAGAGACCCAGTACTTC. This encodes CASQGAQETQYF.

The chain carries TRBV5-6 and TRBJ2-7; D possibly matches TRBD1 or TRBD2 (6 bases each). The CDR3 spans 14 residues. V lost 8 bases and J lost 4, with 19 bases in between. The germline V gene encodes CDR1 SGHDT and CDR2 YYEEEE. Here the CDR3 DNA reads TGTGCCAGTGGTCCGGGGGCCCGGTGGTACGAGCAGTACTTC. This gives the protein CASGPGARWYEQYF.

The chain couples TRBV5-1 to TRBJ1-2; D might be TRBD1 (6 bases). This CDR3 has 13 amino acids. CDR1 SGHRS and CDR2 YFSETQ come from the germline V gene. V was trimmed by 8 bases and J by 2 bases, leaving 13 bases between them. CDR3 DNA: TGCGCCAGTCATTCAGGGGAAAACTATGGCTACACCTTC. Translating it yields CASHSGENYGYTF.

This clonotype was seen a few times. The rearrangement links TRBV9 to TRBJ1-6; TRBD1 might be the D (6 bases). Trimming took 0 bases from V and 9 from J, leaving 13 bases between them. Germline V gene lookup returns CDR1 SGDLS and CDR2 YYNGEE. There are 15 residues in the CDR3. CDR3 DNA: TGTGCCAGCAGCGTAGAAACAGGGCCAGGTTCACCCCTCCACTTT. Residues: CASSVETGPGSPLHF.

The chain has TRBV4-3 and TRBJ2-1; TRBD1 is a possible D gene (6 bases). Germline lookup yields CDR1 LGHNA and CDR2 YSLEER. Trimming stripped 5 bases from V and 3 bases from J, with 20 bases between. The CDR3 covers 17 residues. The CDR3 reads CASSIIRQGPVYNEQFF. DNA of the CDR3: TGCGCCAGCAGCATTATACGGCAGGGGCCGGTCTACAATGAGCAGTTCTTC.

The chain carries TRBV2 and TRBJ2-3; 10 bases line up with TRBD2. The V segment lost 3 bases and the J segment 7 bases; nucleotides outside the gene matches: 4. This CDR3 contains 14 residues. Germline V CDR1 and CDR2: SNHLY, FYNNEI. The CDR3 here is CASSDTSGKNTQYF. CDR3 in DNA: TGTGCCAGCAGTGATACTAGCGGGAAAAATACGCAGTATTTT.

This clonotype was observed once. The genes are TRBV29-1 and TRBJ2-7; 7 bases line up with TRBD1. Germline-derived CDR1 and CDR2 are SQVTM and ANQGSEA. V shed 4 bases, J shed 6 bases, and the junction held 9 bases outside the gene matches. CDR3 length: 13 residues. This CDR3 is CSVAQGELFEQYF. The CDR3 DNA reads as TGCAGCGTTGCCCAGGGGGAACTCTTCGAGCAGTACTTC.

This chain joins TRBV9 and TRBJ2-7, with D unresolved. Germline-derived CDR1 and CDR2 are SGDLS and YYNGEE. V was clipped by 2 bases and J by 0 bases, with 9 bases between them. The CDR3 has 14 residues. CDR3 bases: TGTGCCAGCAGCGTTTCACAATACTCCTACGAGCAGTACTTC. Translating gives CASSVSQYSYEQYF.

This clonotype has just a few counts. The junction does not match germline at one end; this may be a read error. This chain links TRBV3-1 with TRBJ2-3, with D unclear. The germline CDR1 and CDR2 sequences are LGHDT and YNNKEL (reference sequence). The CDR3 sequence is 13 residues long. For the CDR3, the DNA is TGTGCCTGCAGCCAAGATCGGACAGATACGCAGTATTTT. This sequence encodes CACSQDRTDTQYF.

This clonotype was seen a handful of times. This chain links TRBV7-6 with TRBJ2-3, with D perhaps TRBD2 (6 bases). Germline loops: CDR1 SGHVS, CDR2 FNYEAQ. The V and J ends lost 5 bases and 5 bases respectively, with 17 bases between them. This CDR3 region has 15 residues. The CDR3 DNA reads TGTGCCAGCAGCCAAGGTTACGGGAGATTAGATACGCAGTATTTT. It specifies CASSQGYGRLDTQYF.

The rearrangement uses TRBV20-1 and TRBJ2-7; D not resolved. Trimming shortened V by 3 bases and J by 9 bases, and 12 bases separated the two germline ends. Germline V lookup: CDR1 DFQATT, CDR2 SNEGSKA (reference sequence). This CDR3 has 11 amino acids. The CDR3 region is CSASVSGWQYF. CDR3 nucleotide sequence: TGCAGTGCTAGCGTATCTGGGTGGCAGTACTTC.